The 15 T cell receptor beta chains presented below share a single source sample, sequenced in a study of technical replicates of blood from a few donors. Sequencing used immunoSEQ multiplex PCR; TCRdb keeps in-frame clones, though not all of them. There are 65,000 to 90,000 clones in the sample; around 94% occur only once, and approximately 0.39% lies in the top ten. Sequencing used T cells isolated from PBMCs. The source of these receptors is a human donor in good health.

The CDR3 DNA reads TGTGCCAGCTCACTACAGGGTTCCTACGAGCAGTACTTC. Translated, it gives CASSLQGSYEQYF. The rearrangement uses TRBV18 and TRBJ2-7; D might be TRBD1 (6 bases). Germline lookup yields CDR1 KGHSH and CDR2 LQKENI. Trimming took off 4 bases at V and 1 base at J, with 8 bases between the two ends. The CDR3 covers 13 residues.

This clone came up once. The chain uses TRBV11-3 and TRBJ2-7; 9 bases are shared with TRBD2. V dropped 2 bases and J dropped 4; count of bases not matched to a gene: 0. CDR3 size: 13 residues. The germline gives CDR1 SGHNT, CDR2 YENEEA. CDR3 protein: CASSLLAGYEQYF. In DNA, the CDR3 is TGTGCCAGCAGCTTACTAGCGGGGTACGAGCAGTACTTC.

V usage is TRBV9 and J usage is TRBJ1-1; D is ambiguous. Trimming left V 1 base short and J 2 bases short, with 9 bases between. The CDR3 has 14 amino acids. CDR1 and CDR2 (germline): SGDLS, YYNGEE. CDR3 sequence reads: CASSVSTDNTEAFF. The CDR3 coding sequence is TGTGCCAGCAGCGTATCTACAGACAACACTGAAGCTTTCTTT.

The gene calls are TRBV7-3 and TRBJ2-7; 8 nucleotides agree with TRBD1. Germline lookup yields CDR1 SGHTA and CDR2 FQGTGA. This CDR3 spans 15 amino acids. Germline trimming cut 3 bases from V and 2 bases from J; bases unmatched to any gene: 6. The CDR3 region has the DNA TGTGCCAGCAGCTTCAGGGACAGGTCAACCTACGAGCAGTACTTC. This codes for CASSFRDRSTYEQYF.

The CDR3 here is CASSLSITGTRSGEQYF. CDR3 coding DNA: TGTGCCAGCAGTTTATCGATTACAGGGACAAGAAGTGGCGAGCAGTACTTC. The rearrangement uses TRBV27 and TRBJ2-7; weak D call: TRBD1 (6 bases). This CDR3 has 17 residues. CDR1 and CDR2 from the germline V gene are MNHEY and SMNVEV (reference sequence). The V and J ends lost 0 bases and 6 bases respectively, with 21 bases between them.

The V and J genes are TRBV10-3 and TRBJ2-3, with TRBD2 identical over 14 bases. The germline V gene encodes CDR1 ENHRY and CDR2 SYGVKD. V lost 2 bases to trimming and J lost 3 bases; unmatched junction nucleotides: 4. The CDR3 loop spans 17 amino acids. In nucleotides, the CDR3 is TGTGCCATCAGTGAGACGACTAGCGGGAGGGCAACAGATACGCAGTATTTT. Translation: CAISETTSGRATDTQYF.

CDR3 in DNA: TGTGCCAGCAGCTTAGGTCCCTATGCCGCCAAAAACATTCAGTACTTC. It is translated as CASSLGPYAAKNIQYF. The chain uses TRBV7-9 and TRBJ2-4; D not certain. Trimming stripped 1 base from V and 1 base from J, with 11 bases between. CDR3 size: 16 residues. The germline V gene has CDR1 SEHNR and CDR2 FQNEAQ (reference sequence). Full variable domain (outside the CDR3, taken from reference TRBV7-9 and TRBJ2-4): DTGVSQNPRHKITKRGQNVTFRCDPISEHNRLYWYRQTLGQGPEFLTYFQNEAQLEKSRLLSDRFSAERPKGSFSTLEIQRTEQGDSAMYLCASSLGPYAAKNIQYFGAGTRLSVL.

This chain links TRBV5-4 with TRBJ2-5, with D unclear. Germline values: CDR1 SGHNT, CDR2 YYREEE (reference sequence). Trimming took 0 bases from V and 5 from J, leaving 11 bases between them. The CDR3 spans 14 residues. As DNA, the CDR3 is TGTGCCAGCAGCTTGGCAGGTGTTAGGGAGACCCAGTACTTC. Translation: CASSLAGVRETQYF.

The V call is TRBV6-6, the J call TRBJ1-1; D is unresolved. Trimming took off 8 bases at V and 0 bases at J, with 10 bases between the two ends. Germline CDR1 reads MNHNY; CDR2 reads SVGAGI (reference sequence). The CDR3 loop spans 13 amino acids. The CDR3 protein is CASLELMNTEAFF. CDR3 DNA: TGTGCCAGCTTAGAACTCATGAACACTGAAGCTTTCTTT.

The V call is TRBV13, the J call TRBJ2-1; possible D gene TRBD1, 6 bases. The CDR3 is 15 amino acids. Germline loops: CDR1 PRHDT, CDR2 FYEKMQ (reference sequence). V shed 0 bases and J shed 4 bases, with 10 bases lying between them. In nucleotides, the CDR3 is TGTGCCAGCAGCTTAGGGGGGGCCAGGTACAATGAGCAGTTCTTC. It specifies CASSLGGARYNEQFF. Based on the CDR3 plus reference TRBV13 and TRBJ2-1, the full variable domain is AAGVIQSPRHLIKEKRETATLKCYPIPRHDTVYWYQQGPGQDPQFLISFYEKMQSDKGSIPDRFSAQQFSDYHSELNMSSLELGDSALYFCASSLGGARYNEQFFGPGTRLTVL.

This sequence joins TRBV27 and TRBJ1-1; tentative D call: TRBD1 (6 bases). V was pared by 6 bases and J by 5 bases, with 10 bases between. Germline lookup yields CDR1 MNHEY and CDR2 SMNVEV (reference sequence). There are 12 residues in the CDR3. The CDR3 region has the DNA TGTGCCAGCAGGGGCAGGGGAACTGAAGCTTTCTTT. Protein product: CASRGRGTEAFF.

The chain combines TRBV6-5 with TRBJ1-1, with D possibly TRBD1 on 6 matching bases. V lost 2 bases to trimming and J lost 4 bases, with 14 bases between them. The CDR3 consists of 15 residues. CDR1 and CDR2 from the germline V gene are MNHEY and SVGAGI. CDR3 in amino acids: CASSYHSRGITEAFF. The DNA for the CDR3 is TGTGCCAGCAGTTACCATTCCAGGGGTATCACTGAAGCTTTCTTT.

This clone was recorded once. J is TRBJ2-1 and V is TRBV29-1; 8 positions agree with TRBD1. Germline V gene sequence: CDR1 SQVTM, CDR2 ANQGSEA. The CDR3 sequence is 14 residues long. V shed 8 bases and J 5 bases; nucleotides not matched to a gene: 11. Here the CDR3 reads CSYITGGLDNEQFF. CDR3 DNA sequence: TGCAGCTACATAACAGGGGGGCTGGACAATGAGCAGTTCTTC.

This clone was observed a single time. The gene calls are TRBV6-1 and TRBJ2-2; 10 bases fit TRBD2. V dropped 5 bases and J dropped 6; count of bases not matched to a gene: 3. The CDR3 contains 14 residues. Germline loops: CDR1 MNHNS, CDR2 SASEGT. Here the CDR3 DNA reads TGTGCCAGCAGTCTGACTAGCGGGTCCGGGGAGCTGTTTTTT. Translated: CASSLTSGSGELFF.

The V and J genes are TRBV5-1 and TRBJ1-5; no definite D call. This CDR3 has 14 amino acids. The V gene lost 4 bases and the J gene lost 3 bases, with 11 bases spanning the gap. Germline V CDR1 and CDR2: SGHRS, YFSETQ. The CDR3 region is CASSPFDINQPQHF. The DNA of the CDR3 is TGCGCCAGCAGCCCGTTTGACATCAATCAGCCCCAGCATTTT.